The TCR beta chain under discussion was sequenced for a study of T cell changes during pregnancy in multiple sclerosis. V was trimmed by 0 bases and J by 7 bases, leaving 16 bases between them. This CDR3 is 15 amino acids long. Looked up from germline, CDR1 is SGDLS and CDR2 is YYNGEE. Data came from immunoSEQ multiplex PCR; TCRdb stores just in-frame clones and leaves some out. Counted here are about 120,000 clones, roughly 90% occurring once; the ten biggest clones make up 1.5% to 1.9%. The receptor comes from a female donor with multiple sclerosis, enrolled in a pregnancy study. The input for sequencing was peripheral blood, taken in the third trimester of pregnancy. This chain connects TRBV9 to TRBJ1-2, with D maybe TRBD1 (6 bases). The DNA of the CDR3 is TGTGCCAGCAGCGTAGACGGCAGGGGTCTTTTTGGCTACACCTTC. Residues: CASSVDGRGLFGYTF.